The source of this T cell receptor (beta chain) is a study of post-analysis software for immune sequencing data. Study at large: Disease trajectories encompassed relapsing-remitting, secondary progressive and progressive-relapsing multiple sclerosis.

This clonotype has only a few counts. The antigen is unknown. Study-level findings and limits: Samples from one preparation batch, clustered by F measure, grouped strongly together. Controls had lower frequencies than patients of about 5 TRBV segments, which included TRBV5-6, TRBV5-1 and TRBV20-1. Relative to controls, patients with multiple sclerosis showed significantly lower normalized Chao1 diversity.

The CDR3 is 17 amino acids. Losses at the gene ends were 5 bases for V and 1 base for J; bases not matched to a gene: 13. Germline CDR1 reads SQVTM; CDR2 reads ANQGSEA. TCR beta libraries were prepared from cDNA with unique molecular identifiers. Once about 0.95 to 10 million T cells were used, hundreds of thousands of cDNA molecules resulted. TCRdb ran MiXCR on the PCR reads and lists one entry per CDR3 protein. Of 650,000 to 850,000 distinct CDR3 sequences in the sample, approximately 50% were seen once. The sequence was collected from a girl aged 10 to 17 with multiple sclerosis. The gene calls are TRBV29-1 and TRBJ2-3; 9 nucleotides match TRBD1. Input material: blood. The CDR3 sequence is CSVNRDREGFRTDTQYF. The CDR3 region has the DNA TGCAGCGTTAACCGGGACAGGGAAGGTTTTCGCACAGATACGCAGTATTTT.